The sequence of this TCR beta chain was determined in a study of shared clonotypes between healthy human individuals. Study-wide points: Among non-shared clonotypes, generation probabilities were lower than among those shared by all four donors. Rarefaction curves obtained for sorted subsets showed sequencing incomplete despite large depth. Several donors held about 5% of naive CD4 clonotypes in common.

Each donor was a Caucasian adult residing in Nashville, Tennessee. The method was immunoSEQ multiplex PCR; TCRdb's version includes in-frame clones alone and lacks a portion of them. The repertoire holds over a million clones, with 98% as singletons. The sample holds one count of this clone. The antigen is undetermined. V lost 6 bases to trimming and J lost 5 bases; unmatched junction nucleotides: 6. Germline-derived CDR1 and CDR2 are LNHDA and SQIVND (reference sequence). The CDR3 extends over 14 amino acids. This TCR was recovered from a man aged 25 to 45 in good health. The V gene is TRBV19, the J gene TRBJ2-2; 7 bases match TRBD1. The sequencing input was naive CD4+ T cells sorted from blood. The subset was: CD45RA+ positively selected. In DNA, the CDR3 is TGTGCCAGTAGCACTCACAGGGGAACCGGGGAGCTGTTTTTT. Protein: CASSTHRGTGELFF.